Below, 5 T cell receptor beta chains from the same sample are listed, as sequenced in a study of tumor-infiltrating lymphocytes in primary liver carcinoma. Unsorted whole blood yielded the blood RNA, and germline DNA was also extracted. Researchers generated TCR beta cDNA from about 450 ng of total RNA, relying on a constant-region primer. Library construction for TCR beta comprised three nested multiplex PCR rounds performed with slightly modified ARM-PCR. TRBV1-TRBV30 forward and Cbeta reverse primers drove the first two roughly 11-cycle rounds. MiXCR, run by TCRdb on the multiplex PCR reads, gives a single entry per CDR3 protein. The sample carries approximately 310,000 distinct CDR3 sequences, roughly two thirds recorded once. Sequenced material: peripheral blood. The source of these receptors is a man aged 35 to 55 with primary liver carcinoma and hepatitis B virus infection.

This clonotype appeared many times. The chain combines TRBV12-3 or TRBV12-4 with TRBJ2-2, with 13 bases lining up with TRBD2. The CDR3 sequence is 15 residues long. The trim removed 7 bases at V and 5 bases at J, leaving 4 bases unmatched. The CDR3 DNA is TGTGCCAGCACCCAGGGACTAGCGGGAACCGGGGAGCTGTTTTTT. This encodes CASTQGLAGTGELFF.

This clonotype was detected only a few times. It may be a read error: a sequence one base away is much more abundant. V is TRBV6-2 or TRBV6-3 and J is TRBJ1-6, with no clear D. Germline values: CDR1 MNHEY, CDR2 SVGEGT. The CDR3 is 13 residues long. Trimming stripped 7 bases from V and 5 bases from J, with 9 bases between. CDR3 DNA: TGTGCCAGCACGCGGGGAAATAATTCACCCCTCCACTTT. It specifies CASTRGNNSPLHF.

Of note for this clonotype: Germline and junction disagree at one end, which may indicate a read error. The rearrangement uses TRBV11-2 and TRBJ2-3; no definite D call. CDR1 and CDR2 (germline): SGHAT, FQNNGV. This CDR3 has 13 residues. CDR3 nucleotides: TGTGTCAGCAGCTTAGCCGGCACAGATAGGCAGTATTTT. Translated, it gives CVSSLAGTDRQYF.

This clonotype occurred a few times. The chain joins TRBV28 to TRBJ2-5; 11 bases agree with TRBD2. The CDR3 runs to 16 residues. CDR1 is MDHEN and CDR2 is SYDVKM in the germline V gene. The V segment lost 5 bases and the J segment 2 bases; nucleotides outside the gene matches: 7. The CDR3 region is CASSQRLAGRQETQYF. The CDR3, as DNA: TGTGCCAGCAGTCAACGACTAGCGGGAAGGCAAGAGACCCAGTACTTC. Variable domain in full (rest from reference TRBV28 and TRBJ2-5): DVKVTQSSRYLVKRTGEKVFLECVQDMDHENMFWYRQDPGLGLRLIYFSYDVKMKEKGDIPEGYSVSREKKERFSLILESASTNQTSMYLCASSQRLAGRQETQYFGPGTRLLVL.

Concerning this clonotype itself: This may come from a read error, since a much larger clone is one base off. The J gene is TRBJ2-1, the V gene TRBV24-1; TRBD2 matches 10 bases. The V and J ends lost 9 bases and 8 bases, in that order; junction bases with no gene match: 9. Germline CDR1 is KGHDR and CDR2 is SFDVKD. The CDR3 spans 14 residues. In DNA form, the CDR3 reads TGTGCCACCTGTGCAGCGGGAGGGCTTGATGAGCAGTTCTTC. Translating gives CATCAAGGLDEQFF.